These 31 T cell receptor beta chains were all obtained from the same sample, sequenced in a study of cytomegalovirus exposure and HLA in healthy donors (dated by TCRdb to 2015 to 2018). Preparation of the library involved the immunoSEQ multiplex PCR assay. The immuneACCESS repertoire file appears here via TCRdb, limited to in-frame rearrangements. These files lack a portion of the clones; in checked studies, under half of the deficit traces to unresolved V genes, and the cause of the others is not known. This sample holds about 130,000 clones; 75% to 90% were observed only once. Approximately 1.2% of the sample rests with the top ten. The sequencing input was PBMCs. These TCRs come from a woman aged 18-35 years in good health and CMV-seronegative.

V is TRBV6-5 and J is TRBJ2-1; TRBD2 matches 9 bases. Unmatched junction bases numbered 7, after V lost 4 bases and J lost 3 bases. The CDR3 covers 16 residues. The germline gives CDR1 MNHEY, CDR2 SVGAGI. The CDR3 DNA sequence: TGTGCCAGCAGTTCCCGGAGAGCGGGGGGCTACAATGAGCAGTTCTTC. This codes for CASSSRRAGGYNEQFF.

This rearrangement joins TRBV5-1 to TRBJ2-3; 7 bases are a match to TRBD2. This CDR3 is built from 17 residues. V was clipped by 0 bases and J by 5 bases; unmatched bases: 12. The V gene's germline CDR1 is SGHRS and CDR2 YFSETQ. The CDR3 region has the DNA TGCGCCAGCAGCTTGGAAGGGTCCAGCGGGGCGCGAGATACGCAGTATTTT. Translating it yields CASSLEGSSGARDTQYF.

The chain couples TRBV29-1 to TRBJ1-5; D may be TRBD1 (6 bases). Germline loops: CDR1 SQVTM, CDR2 ANQGSEA. V dropped 5 bases and J dropped 5 bases, with 13 bases sitting between them. The CDR3 is made up of 13 amino acids. The chain's CDR3 is CSVRQGLDQPQHF. CDR3 bases: TGCAGCGTTCGTCAGGGGCTGGATCAGCCCCAGCATTTT.

This clone was picked up one time. CDR3 in amino acids: CASSVGQSEAFF. The CDR3 DNA follows: TGCGCCAGCAGCGTGGGACAGTCTGAAGCTTTCTTT. The genes are TRBV5-1 and TRBJ1-1, with 7 bases fitting TRBD1. Germline-derived CDR1 and CDR2 are SGHRS and YFSETQ. The CDR3 is 12 amino acids. V lost 4 bases and J lost 6; bases outside the gene matches: 3.

This chain uses TRBV6-4 with TRBJ2-2, with TRBD1 matching 8 bases. V shed 5 bases and J 5 bases; nucleotides not matched to a gene: 13. Germline V gene sequence: CDR1 MRHNA, CDR2 SNTAGT. CDR3 length: 17 residues. The CDR3 is CASSRYTLTGETGELFF. The CDR3, as DNA: TGTGCCAGCAGTCGATACACATTGACAGGGGAAACCGGGGAGCTGTTTTTT.

In DNA, the CDR3 is TGTGCCAGCACCAAAGTAGGGTTAGGACTTGGCTACACCTTC. As protein: CASTKVGLGLGYTF. The rearrangement joins TRBV6-5 to TRBJ1-2; no clear D. In germline, CDR1 is MNHEY, CDR2 SVGAGI. V lost 7 bases to trimming and J lost 7 bases, with 19 bases between them. The CDR3 runs to 14 residues.

This clone has a handful of counts. The chain recombines TRBV6-6 with TRBJ2-7; weak D call: TRBD1 (5 bases). Trimming stripped 5 bases from V and 0 bases from J, with 14 bases between. The germline V gene has CDR1 MNHNY and CDR2 SVGAGI (reference sequence). CDR3 length equals 15 residues. The CDR3 DNA reads TGTGCCAGCAGTGCCAGACAGCCGAGCTCCTACGAGCAGTACTTC. Amino acids: CASSARQPSSYEQYF.

The gene calls are TRBV18 and TRBJ1-4, with D maybe TRBD1 (6 bases). CDR3 length: 14 amino acids. The germline gives CDR1 KGHSH, CDR2 LQKENI. The V end lost 3 bases, the J end lost 4 bases, and 9 bases lay between the germline ends. The CDR3 sequence: CASSPRGSNEKLFF. The CDR3 bases are TGTGCCAGCTCACCCAGGGGAAGTAATGAAAAACTGTTTTTT.

The gene calls are TRBV5-4 and TRBJ2-3; TRBD2 matches at 10 bases. Germline values: CDR1 SGHNT, CDR2 YYREEE (reference sequence). This CDR3 has 16 residues. Trimming removed 4 bases from V and 6 bases from J; junction bases left unmatched: 11. The CDR3 here is CASSGERGGFGDTQYF. CDR3 in DNA: TGTGCCAGCAGCGGGGAGCGGGGGGGCTTCGGTGATACGCAGTATTTT.

The gene calls are TRBV18 and TRBJ1-4; 7 nucleotides agree with TRBD1. The CDR3 has 14 amino acids. J gave up 8 bases and V 2 bases, and 5 bases lay outside the gene matches. Germline V CDR1 and CDR2: KGHSH, LQKENI. CDR3 loop: CASSPLQGQEKLFF. In nucleotides, the CDR3 is TGTGCCAGCTCACCATTACAGGGGCAGGAAAAACTGTTTTTT.

V usage is TRBV18 and J usage is TRBJ2-7, with 7 positions matching TRBD1. The junction had 4 bases not matched to a gene; V was cut back by 2 bases and J by 6 bases. Germline V CDR1 and CDR2: KGHSH, LQKENI. This CDR3 spans 13 amino acids. The CDR3 protein is CASSPRDRLEQYF. The CDR3 nucleotides are TGTGCCAGCTCACCAAGGGACAGACTCGAGCAGTACTTC.

The J gene is TRBJ2-7, the V gene TRBV11-2, with no clear D. V lost 5 bases to trimming and J lost 2 bases, with 10 bases between them. This CDR3 region has 13 residues. Germline CDR1 SGHAT, CDR2 FQNNGV. CDR3: CASSSNTPYEQYF. CDR3 coding DNA: TGTGCCAGCAGCAGTAACACCCCCTACGAGCAGTACTTC.

This rearrangement joins TRBV7-9 to TRBJ2-2; the match to TRBD1 covers 9 bases. Per germline, CDR1 SEHNR and CDR2 FQNEAQ (reference sequence). The CDR3 covers 15 residues. Trimming took 6 bases from V and 6 from J; bases not matched to a gene: 8. Here the CDR3 DNA reads TGTGCCAGCAGATCGGGACAGGGTGGAGCCGGGGAGCTGTTTTTT. Protein sequence: CASRSGQGGAGELFF.

V gene TRBV5-4 combines with J gene TRBJ2-3, with TRBD1 identical over 8 bases. V lost 4 bases, J lost 3 bases, and 10 bases stayed unmatched. The CDR3 runs 16 residues. Germline V gives CDR1 SGHNT, CDR2 YYREEE (reference sequence). The CDR3: CASSPVRTGPTDTQYF. DNA for the CDR3: TGTGCCAGCAGCCCGGTCCGGACAGGGCCGACAGATACGCAGTATTTT.

This chain links TRBV5-1 with TRBJ1-6, with TRBD1 identical over 9 bases. This CDR3 contains 15 residues. With 4 bases clipped from V and 6 bases from J, the junction kept 5 bases outside the gene matches. The germline V gene encodes CDR1 SGHRS and CDR2 YFSETQ. DNA for the CDR3: TGCGCCAGCAGCGGGACAGGGCTGAGTAATTCACCCCTCCACTTT. Translation gives CASSGTGLSNSPLHF. Full variable domain (missing parts from reference TRBV5-1 and TRBJ1-6): KAGVTQTPRYLIKTRGQQVTLSCSPISGHRSVSWYQQTPGQGLQFLFEYFSETQRNKGNFPGRFSGRQFSNSRSEMNVSTLELGDSALYLCASSGTGLSNSPLHFGNGTRLTVT.

This chain connects TRBV7-3 to TRBJ2-1, with D possibly TRBD2 on 6 matching bases. V lost 4 bases, J lost 4 bases, and 14 bases lay in between. The CDR3 covers 15 residues. Germline-derived CDR1 and CDR2 are SGHTA and FQGTGA. CDR3 residues: CASSSWLATYNEQFF. DNA for the CDR3: TGTGCCAGCAGCTCGTGGCTAGCGACTTACAATGAGCAGTTCTTC.

This clone showed up just once. The chain joins TRBV11-1 to TRBJ1-4; D not certain. Germline V gives CDR1 SGHAT, CDR2 FQDESV (reference sequence). The CDR3 is 12 residues long. Trimming shortened V by 2 bases and J by 8 bases, and 6 bases separated the two germline ends. The CDR3, as DNA: TGTGCCAGCAGCTTATTTGAGGAAAAACTGTTTTTT. Encoded protein: CASSLFEEKLFF.

The gene calls are TRBV13 and TRBJ1-2; no reliable D call. Germline V CDR1 and CDR2: PRHDT, FYEKMQ (reference sequence). The CDR3 is made up of 14 amino acids. The V and J ends lost 9 bases and 3 bases respectively, with 17 bases between them. The CDR3 sequence: CASYPMVGHYGYTF. DNA for the CDR3: TGTGCCAGTTATCCTATGGTGGGCCACTATGGCTACACCTTC.

The chain employs TRBV27 and TRBJ1-1; D might be TRBD1 (5 bases). Germline CDR1 and CDR2: MNHEY and SMNVEV (reference sequence). The CDR3 spans 12 residues. Trimming shortened V by 6 bases and J by 11 bases, and 16 bases separated the two germline ends. As DNA, the CDR3 is TGTGCCAGCAGCCCAGGGTCCCCGGAGGCTTTCTTT. Translated: CASSPGSPEAFF.

The chain combines TRBV7-9 with TRBJ1-2, with no clear D. The germline V gene has CDR1 SEHNR and CDR2 FQNEAQ (reference sequence). The CDR3 runs to 13 residues. The V and J ends lost 3 bases and 5 bases respectively, with 10 bases between them. The CDR3 nucleotides read TGTGCCAGCAGCTTGGCAGGCTTTTATGGCTACACCTTC. Its translation: CASSLAGFYGYTF.

This chain uses TRBV6-5 with TRBJ2-7; TRBD2 might be the D (6 bases). The CDR3 length is 12 residues. V dropped 7 bases and J dropped 0 bases, with 7 bases sitting between them. CDR1 and CDR2 (germline): MNHEY, SVGAGI. Here the CDR3 reads CASIGSSYEQYF. CDR3 sequence (DNA): TGTGCCAGCATCGGGAGCTCCTACGAGCAGTACTTC.

This clone appeared a single time. The CDR3 DNA is TGCGCCAGCCGAATTACCCCTCGACAGGGGGTAGAAGGGAGCACCATATATTTT. Its protein product is CASRITPRQGVEGSTIYF. The chain has TRBV5-1 and TRBJ1-3; TRBD1 agrees at 9 bases. The germline V gene encodes CDR1 SGHRS and CDR2 YFSETQ. Trimming at V came to 7 bases and at J to 9 bases, leaving 23 bases not matched to a gene. This CDR3 is 18 amino acids long.

In DNA, the CDR3 is TGCGCCAGCAGCTTGGGTCATACAGATACGCAGTATTTT. It codes for CASSLGHTDTQYF. This chain uses TRBV5-1 with TRBJ2-3, with no clear D. V dropped 0 bases and J dropped 3 bases, with 5 bases sitting between them. Per germline, CDR1 SGHRS and CDR2 YFSETQ. This CDR3 spans 13 amino acids.

The rearrangement links TRBV4-1 to TRBJ2-2; unclear D gene. Germline-derived CDR1 and CDR2 are MGHRA and YSYEKL. This CDR3 comprises 19 residues. Between the trimmed V and J ends, which lost 0 bases and 1 base, there was a span of 18 bases. This CDR3 reads CASSQDLHGDIMNTGELFF. As DNA, the CDR3 is TGCGCCAGCAGCCAAGATTTGCATGGCGACATCATGAACACCGGGGAGCTGTTTTTT.

J is TRBJ2-4 and V is TRBV5-8, with 10 bases that match TRBD1. V lost 0 bases and J lost 7; bases outside the gene matches: 7. This CDR3 region has 16 residues. In germline, CDR1 is SGHTS, CDR2 YDEGEE. CDR3 nucleotides: TGTGCCAGCAGCTTGGCCTTGGACAGGGGGATGAACATTCAGTACTTC. It translates to CASSLALDRGMNIQYF. Combining the CDR3 with reference TRBV5-8 and TRBJ2-4 gives the whole variable domain EAGVTQSPTHLIKTRGQQATLRCSPISGHTSVYWYQQALGLGLQFLLWYDEGEERNRGNFPPRFSGRQFPNYSSELNVNALELEDSALYLCASSLALDRGMNIQYFGAGTRLSVL.

V gene TRBV7-8 combines with J gene TRBJ1-5, with a weak D call TRBD1 (6 bases). There are 16 residues in the CDR3. Germline loops: CDR1 SGHVS, CDR2 FQNEAQ. V was shortened by 1 base and J by 1 base, with 11 bases between the two germline ends. CDR3 sequence: CASSLGRTVSNQPQHF. The CDR3 DNA sequence: TGTGCCAGCAGCTTAGGTAGGACAGTGAGCAATCAGCCCCAGCATTTT.

The chain joins TRBV7-2 to TRBJ1-2; the D gene is possibly TRBD1 (6 bases). With 5 bases removed from V and 2 bases from J, the gap between germline ends came to 12 bases. The CDR3 sequence is 14 residues long. CDR1 is SGHTA and CDR2 is FQGNSA in the germline V gene. The CDR3 loop is CASSPQGINYGYTF. DNA for the CDR3: TGTGCCAGCAGCCCCCAGGGGATCAACTATGGCTACACCTTC.

This chain connects TRBV5-1 to TRBJ2-3, with 8 nucleotides matching TRBD1. The CDR3 length is 12 residues. The junction had 5 bases not matched to a gene; V was cut back by 5 bases and J by 9 bases. Germline-derived CDR1 and CDR2 are SGHRS and YFSETQ. CDR3 sequence: CASSSGGRTQYF. The CDR3 coding sequence is TGCGCCAGCAGTTCAGGGGGCCGGACGCAGTATTTT.

This CDR3 reads CASTPGVMAQHF. CDR3 DNA: TGTGCCAGCACCCCGGGGGTTATGGCCCAGCATTTT. This chain links TRBV6-1 with TRBJ1-5; a weak D match, TRBD1 (5 bases). The V gene's germline CDR1 is MNHNS and CDR2 SASEGT. The CDR3 has 12 amino acids. V lost 7 bases and J 11 bases, leaving 15 bases between the germline ends.

The rearrangement joins TRBV19 to TRBJ2-7; 8 bases map to TRBD2. V was clipped by 2 bases and J by 3 bases; unmatched bases: 3. This CDR3 has 14 residues. Looked up from germline, CDR1 is LNHDA and CDR2 is SQIVND (reference sequence). The CDR3 protein is CASSITAGGYEQYF. DNA of the CDR3: TGTGCCAGTAGTATAACGGCGGGGGGCTACGAGCAGTACTTC.

The chain couples TRBV7-3 to TRBJ2-1; D is perhaps TRBD2 (6 bases). The CDR3 sequence is 15 residues long. Germline CDR1 and CDR2: SGHTA and FQGTGA. Trimming shortened V by 3 bases and J by 6 bases, and 15 bases separated the two germline ends. The CDR3: CASSLAGTLINEQFF. CDR3 nucleotides: TGTGCCAGCAGCTTGGCAGGGACTCTGATCAATGAGCAGTTCTTC.